This T cell receptor (beta chain) derives from a study of molecular identifiers for immune sequencing clone quantification. This clonotype was recorded at least ten times. The CDR3 has 13 residues. Germline trimming cut 4 bases from V and 5 bases from J; bases unmatched to any gene: 2. Germline values: CDR1 MGHRA, CDR2 YSYEKL. MiXCR was run by TCRdb on the PCR reads, yielding one entry per CDR3 protein. The sample includes 50,000 to 65,000 distinct CDR3 sequences, approximately 25% of them seen just once. This clonotype was obtained from a human donor in good health. Some libraries in this study had Jurkat cell RNA spiked in. Source material: naive CD8+ T cells from blood, with Jurkat cell RNA spiked in. Described subset: FACS-sorted CD8+CD4-CCR7+CD45RA+ naive T cells. This sequence joins TRBV4-1 and TRBJ1-1, with TRBD1 matching 9 bases. CDR3 in amino acids: CASSRTGVTEAFF. DNA for the CDR3: TGCGCCAGCAGCCGGACAGGGGTTACTGAAGCTTTCTTT.